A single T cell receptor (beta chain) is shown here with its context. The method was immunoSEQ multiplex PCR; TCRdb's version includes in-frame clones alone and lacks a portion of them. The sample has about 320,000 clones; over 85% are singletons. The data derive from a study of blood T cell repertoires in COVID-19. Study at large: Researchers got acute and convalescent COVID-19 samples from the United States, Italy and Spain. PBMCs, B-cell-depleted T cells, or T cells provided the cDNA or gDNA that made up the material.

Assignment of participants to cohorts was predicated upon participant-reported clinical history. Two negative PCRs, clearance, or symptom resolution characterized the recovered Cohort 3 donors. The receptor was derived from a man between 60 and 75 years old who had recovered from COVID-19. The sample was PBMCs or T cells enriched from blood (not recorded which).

Written as DNA, the CDR3 is TGTGCCAGCAGCTTAGCGATGCGGGAGACCCAGTACTTC. Amino acid sequence: CASSLAMRETQYF. The chain combines TRBV7-2 with TRBJ2-5; D is unclear. V was pared by 0 bases and J by 5 bases, with 7 bases between. Germline CDR1 and CDR2: SGHTA and FQGNSA. This CDR3 spans 13 amino acids.